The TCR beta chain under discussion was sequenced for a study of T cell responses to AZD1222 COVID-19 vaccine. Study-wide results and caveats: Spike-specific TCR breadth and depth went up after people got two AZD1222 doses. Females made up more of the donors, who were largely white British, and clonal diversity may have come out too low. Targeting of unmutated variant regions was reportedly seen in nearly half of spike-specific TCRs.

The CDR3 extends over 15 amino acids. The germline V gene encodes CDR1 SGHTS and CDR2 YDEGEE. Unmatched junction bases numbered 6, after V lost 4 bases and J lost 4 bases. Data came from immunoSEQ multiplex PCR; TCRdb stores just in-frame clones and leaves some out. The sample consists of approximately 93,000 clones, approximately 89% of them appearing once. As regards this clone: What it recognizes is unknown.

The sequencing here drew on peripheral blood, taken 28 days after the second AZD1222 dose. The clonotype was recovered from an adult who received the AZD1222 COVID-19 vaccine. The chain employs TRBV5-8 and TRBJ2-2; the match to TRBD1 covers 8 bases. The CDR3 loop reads CASSPRGLGTGELFF. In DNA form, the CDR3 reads TGTGCCAGCAGCCCCAGGGGGCTTGGCACCGGGGAGCTGTTTTTT.